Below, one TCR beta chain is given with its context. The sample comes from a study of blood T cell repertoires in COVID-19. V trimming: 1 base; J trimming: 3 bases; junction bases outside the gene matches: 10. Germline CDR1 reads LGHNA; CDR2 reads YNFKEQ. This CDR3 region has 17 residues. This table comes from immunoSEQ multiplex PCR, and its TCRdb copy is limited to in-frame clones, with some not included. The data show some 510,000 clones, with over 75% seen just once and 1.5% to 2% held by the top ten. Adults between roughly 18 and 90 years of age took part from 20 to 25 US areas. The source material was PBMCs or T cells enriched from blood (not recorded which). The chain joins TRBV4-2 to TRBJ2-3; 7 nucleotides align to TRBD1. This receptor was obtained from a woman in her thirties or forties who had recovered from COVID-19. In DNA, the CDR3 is TGTGCCAGCAGCCAAGTGGGGCACAGGGGAAGGACAGATACGCAGTATTTT. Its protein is CASSQVGHRGRTDTQYF.